The sequence of this TCR beta chain was determined in a study of graft-versus-host responses after intestinal transplantation. About the study: Once they had received anti-thymocyte globulin induction, all recipients took tacrolimus and steroids for about 3 years. Broader study findings: Clonal ratios of graft-versus-host to host-versus-graft in allografts were high for patients exhibiting graft-donor T cell macrochimerism. GvH clonotypes were identified within recipient marrow, with a subset emerging first in ileum or blood.

This clone was found a few times. What it recognizes is unknown. This table comes from immunoSEQ multiplex PCR, and its TCRdb copy is limited to in-frame clones, with some not included. The sample records tens of thousands of clones, roughly four fifths being singletons. The V gene's germline CDR1 is SQVTM and CDR2 ANQGSEA. The V gene lost 8 bases and the J gene lost 3 bases, with 19 bases spanning the gap. The CDR3 is 15 residues long. The sequencing here drew on unstimulated CD8+ T cells sorted from spleen or lymph node cells, taken before intestinal transplant. The chain carries TRBV29-1 and TRBJ2-2, with D tentatively TRBD1 (6 bases). This clonotype originated in a human donor who received an intestinal transplant. Written as DNA, the CDR3 is TGCAGCATAATTTTGGACAGCCCGGACACCGGGGAGCTGTTTTTT. Protein sequence: CSIILDSPDTGELFF.